Each of the 10 T cell receptor beta chains below was sequenced from the same sample in a study of blood T cell repertoires in COVID-19. Sequenced by immunoSEQ multiplex PCR; TCRdb stores in-frame clones only, minus some. The sample records over 150,000 clones, around 84% being singletons. Sequencing used peripheral blood. The receptors shown here come from a human donor in a cohort sampled during active COVID-19.

The V and J genes are TRBV19 and TRBJ1-2; TRBD1 is a possible D gene (5 bases). V was trimmed by 5 bases and J by 4 bases, leaving 11 bases between them. This CDR3 is built from 13 residues. Germline loops: CDR1 LNHDA, CDR2 SQIVND (reference sequence). CDR3: CASSPTVFYGYTF. CDR3 DNA sequence: TGTGCCAGTAGTCCGACAGTCTTCTATGGCTACACCTTC.

This chain joins TRBV28 and TRBJ2-1; no definite D call. CDR3 length: 11 amino acids. Germline CDR1 is MDHEN and CDR2 is SYDVKM. Trimming cost V 6 bases and J 11 bases, with 11 bases left between them. The CDR3 spells CASRTDTKQFF. As DNA, the CDR3 is TGTGCCAGCAGAACCGACACGAAGCAGTTCTTC.

This rearrangement joins TRBV4-1 to TRBJ2-1; 12 bases are shared with TRBD2. Trimming took 1 base from V and 6 from J; bases not matched to a gene: 4. Germline CDR1 reads MGHRA; CDR2 reads YSYEKL. CDR3 size: 16 residues. The CDR3 region is CASSQGLAGAFNEQFF. CDR3 coding DNA: TGCGCCAGCAGCCAAGGACTAGCGGGAGCTTTCAATGAGCAGTTCTTC.

The CDR3 nucleotides are TGCGCCAGCAGCTTGGGCGCTTCCGCTGAGCAGTTCTTC. This gives the protein CASSLGASAEQFF. The J gene is TRBJ2-1, the V gene TRBV5-1, with D unclear. With 0 bases removed from V and 9 bases from J, the gap between germline ends came to 10 bases. This CDR3 contains 13 residues. Germline assignment: CDR1 SGHRS and CDR2 YFSETQ.

V and J are TRBV25-1 and TRBJ2-7; D possibly corresponds to TRBD1 (6 bases). Germline-derived CDR1 and CDR2 are MGHDK and SYGVNS. Trimming removed 2 bases at V and 3 bases at J, with 11 bases between. The CDR3 loop spans 14 amino acids. The CDR3 sequence: CASSEARGDYEQYF. CDR3 bases: TGTGCCAGCAGTGAAGCCAGGGGCGACTACGAGCAGTACTTC.

This chain uses TRBV5-1 with TRBJ1-4; 7 bases are shared with TRBD1. J gave up 7 bases and V 4 bases, and 7 bases lay outside the gene matches. The CDR3 consists of 14 residues. Germline V gene lookup returns CDR1 SGHRS and CDR2 YFSETQ. In DNA form, the CDR3 reads TGCGCCAGCAGCATAGGGGGCGCGGGTGAAAAACTGTTTTTT. Translating gives CASSIGGAGEKLFF.

This chain links TRBV30 with TRBJ2-3; 13 bases agree with TRBD2. CDR3 length: 14 residues. Germline assignment: CDR1 GTSNPN and CDR2 SVGIG (reference sequence). After removal of 4 bases from V and 5 bases from J, the junction contained 3 bases not matched to a gene. CDR3 sequence reads: CAWKGLAGRDTQYF. The CDR3 DNA reads TGTGCCTGGAAGGGACTAGCGGGGAGAGATACGCAGTATTTT.

The rearrangement joins TRBV2 to TRBJ2-5, with TRBD1 matching 10 bases. The J segment lost 3 bases and the V segment lost 4 bases, leaving 11 bases of the junction unmatched. The CDR3 length is 17 residues. Germline values: CDR1 SNHLY, CDR2 FYNNEI. The CDR3 nucleotides read TGTGCCAGCAGTGGGGGACAGGGGTACCCCCGAAAAGAGACCCAGTACTTC. This encodes CASSGGQGYPRKETQYF.

In this sample, this clone turned up a few times. CDR3 DNA: TGCGCCAGCAGCCAATTTCAGGGTGGCACTGAAGCTTTCTTT. It yields the protein CASSQFQGGTEAFF. The J gene is TRBJ1-1, the V gene TRBV4-1, with D perhaps matching TRBD1 (5 bases). Germline CDR1 MGHRA, CDR2 YSYEKL. Trimming cost V 2 bases and J 4 bases, with 11 bases left between them. This CDR3 spans 14 amino acids.

V gene TRBV11-2 combines with J gene TRBJ2-7, with 7 bases that match TRBD2. V shed 0 bases, J shed 2 bases, and the junction held 13 bases outside the gene matches. Germline CDR1 SGHAT, CDR2 FQNNGV. This CDR3 has 18 residues. CDR3 in DNA: TGTGCCAGCAGCTTAGAATTCTCCGTGCTAGCGGCGACCTACGAGCAGTACTTC. Amino acids: CASSLEFSVLAATYEQYF.